This entry features one T cell receptor beta chain sequence. This entry belongs to a study of blood T cell repertoires in COVID-19. In germline, CDR1 is SNHLY, CDR2 FYNNEI. Trimming stripped 8 bases from V and 8 bases from J, with 21 bases between. This CDR3 comprises 14 residues. The repertoire was sequenced with immunoSEQ multiplex PCR; TCRdb's copy has only in-frame clones and lacks some. The table records over 250,000 clones, about 88% of them present only once. Participants were aged roughly 18 to 89 years from roughly 26 US areas. The sequenced material came from PBMCs or T cells enriched from blood (not recorded which). V gene TRBV2 combines with J gene TRBJ1-2, with a weak D call TRBD1 (6 bases). The clonotype originates from a man aged 25 to 45 with acute COVID-19. CDR3 region: CASEDTGSSGGYTF. The CDR3 nucleotides read TGTGCCAGCGAGGATACAGGGTCCTCCGGCGGCTACACCTTC.